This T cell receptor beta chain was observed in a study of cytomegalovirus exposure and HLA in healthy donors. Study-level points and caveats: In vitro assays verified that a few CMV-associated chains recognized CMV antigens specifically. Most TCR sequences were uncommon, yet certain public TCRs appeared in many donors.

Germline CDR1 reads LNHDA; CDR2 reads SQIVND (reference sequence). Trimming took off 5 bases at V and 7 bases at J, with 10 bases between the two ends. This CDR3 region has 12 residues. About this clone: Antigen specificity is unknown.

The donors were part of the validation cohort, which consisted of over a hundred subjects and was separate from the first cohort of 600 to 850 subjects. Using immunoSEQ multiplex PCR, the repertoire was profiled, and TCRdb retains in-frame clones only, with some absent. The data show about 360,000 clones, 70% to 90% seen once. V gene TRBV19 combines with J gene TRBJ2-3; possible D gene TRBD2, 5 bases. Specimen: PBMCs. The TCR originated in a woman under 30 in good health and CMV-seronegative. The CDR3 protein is CASSLPGNTQYF. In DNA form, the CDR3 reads TGTGCCAGTAGTCTTCCGGGGAATACGCAGTATTTT.